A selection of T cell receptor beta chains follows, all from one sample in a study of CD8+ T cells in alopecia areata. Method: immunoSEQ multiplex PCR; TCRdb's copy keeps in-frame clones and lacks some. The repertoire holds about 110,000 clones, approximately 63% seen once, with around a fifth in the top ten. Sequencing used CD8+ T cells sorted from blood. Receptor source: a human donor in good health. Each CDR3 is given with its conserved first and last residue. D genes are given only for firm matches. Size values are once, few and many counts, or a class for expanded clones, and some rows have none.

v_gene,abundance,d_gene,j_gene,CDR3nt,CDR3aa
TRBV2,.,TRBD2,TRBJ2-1,TGTGCCAGCAGTGTGGGCGGGGGGGTTTTTAATGAGCAGTTCTTC,CASSVGGGVFNEQFF
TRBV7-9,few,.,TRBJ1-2,TGTGCCAGCAGCTTAGGGGGATCTCACAACTATGGCTACACCTTC,CASSLGGSHNYGYTF
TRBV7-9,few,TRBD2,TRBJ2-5,TGCGCCAGCAGCCAAGTTGCGGGGGGAGCCCAAGAGACCCAGTACTTC,CASSQVAGGAQETQYF
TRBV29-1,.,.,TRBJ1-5,TGCAGCGTTGGGGCGGGTCTCAATCAGCCCCAGCATTTT,CSVGAGLNQPQHF
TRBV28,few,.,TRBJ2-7,TGTGCCAGCAGTTTTGAGGTGCAGGGGCCGGGCGAGCAGTACTTC,CASSFEVQGPGEQYF
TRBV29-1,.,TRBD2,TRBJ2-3,TGCAGCGTTCCTTTAGCGGGGCGGGCAGATACGCAGTATTTT,CSVPLAGRADTQYF
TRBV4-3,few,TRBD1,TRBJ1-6,TGCGCCAGCAGCCAGCAACTTGACAGGGCCGATTCACCCCTCCACTTT,CASSQQLDRADSPLHF
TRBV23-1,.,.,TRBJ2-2,TGCGCCAGCAGTCAACTAGCCCCGACAAGGGAGAACACCGGGGAGCTGTTTTTT,CASSQLAPTRENTGELFF
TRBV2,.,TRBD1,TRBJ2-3,TGTGCCAGCAGAGACAGGGGGCGCCGGACAGATACGCAGTATTTT,CASRDRGRRTDTQYF
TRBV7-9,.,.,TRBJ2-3,TGTGCCAGCAGCTTAGGGGGGCCCACAGATACGCAGTATTTT,CASSLGGPTDTQYF
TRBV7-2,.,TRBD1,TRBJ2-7,TGTGCCAGCAGTTCTCCAGGGGGCTACGAGCAGTACTTC,CASSSPGGYEQYF